These 24 T cell receptor beta chains originate from one sample sequenced in a study of T cells in Graves' hyperthyroidism and ophthalmopathy. TCR beta CDR3 region amplification was performed from RNA transcripts. First-round RT-PCR with HTBI primers amplified the TCR CDR3 region. TCRdb analysed the multiplex PCR reads with MiXCR anew, one entry per CDR3 protein. The repertoire has 250,000 or so distinct CDR3 sequences, around 15% of them found once; the top ten carry around 28%. The sequenced sample consisted of blood. All receptors derive from a woman younger than 35 with Graves' ophthalmopathy.

The chain links TRBV4-1 to TRBJ2-3, with unresolved D. Germline loops: CDR1 MGHRA, CDR2 YSYEKL. V lost 1 base and J 4 bases, leaving 9 bases between the germline ends. The CDR3 runs 14 residues. The CDR3 protein is CASSQVGKADTQYF. CDR3 nucleotide sequence: TGCGCCAGCAGCCAAGTTGGGAAGGCAGATACGCAGTATTTT.

Many counts were recorded for this clonotype. The CDR3: CASSLSLGQGTF. CDR3 sequence (DNA): TGTGCCAGCAGTTTAAGTTTGGGACAGGGGACCTTC. This chain connects TRBV12-3 or TRBV12-4 to TRBJ1-2; 10 nucleotides align to TRBD1. After removal of 2 bases from V and 14 bases from J, the junction contained 5 bases not matched to a gene. This CDR3 comprises 12 residues.

This clonotype was detected only a few times. The chain has TRBV20-1 and TRBJ2-1; a possible D gene is TRBD1 (6 bases). The length of the CDR3 is 17 residues. V was shortened by 3 bases and J by 0 bases, with 18 bases between the two germline ends. CDR1 DFQATT and CDR2 SNEGSKA come from the germline V gene (reference sequence). The CDR3 spells CSARGVGTGSSYNEQFF. CDR3 coding DNA: TGCAGTGCTAGGGGGGTGGGAACAGGGAGCTCCTACAATGAGCAGTTCTTC.

There are many counts of this clonotype. This chain connects TRBV20-1 to TRBJ2-5, with TRBD2 matching over 14 bases. The CDR3 has 16 amino acids. J gave up 5 bases and V 4 bases, and 9 bases lay outside the gene matches. Germline CDR1 DFQATT, CDR2 SNEGSKA (reference sequence). In DNA, the CDR3 is TGCAGTGCTACGACTAGCGGGAGGGCCCGGGGGGAGACCCAGTACTTC. Translated, it gives CSATTSGRARGETQYF.

This clonotype was detected many times. The chain combines TRBV9 with TRBJ1-1; D call uncertain. Between the trimmed V and J ends, which lost 3 bases and 1 base, there was a span of 7 bases. Germline CDR1 and CDR2: SGDLS and YYNGEE. The CDR3 covers 13 residues. The CDR3 protein is CASSARQNTEAFF. The CDR3, as DNA: TGTGCCAGCAGCGCCCGACAGAACACTGAAGCTTTCTTT.

This clonotype was seen repeatedly, ten times or more. CDR3 sequence: CASRLAGHNEQFF. The CDR3 DNA is TGTGCCAGCAGGCTAGCGGGACACAATGAGCAGTTCTTC. The genes are TRBV7-9 and TRBJ2-1, with 9 bases identical to TRBD2. V gave up 6 bases and J gave up 5 bases; unmatched junction bases: 2. The CDR3 is made up of 13 amino acids. CDR1 SEHNR and CDR2 FQNEAQ come from the germline V gene (reference sequence).

The rearrangement links TRBV12-3 or TRBV12-4 to TRBJ1-2, with 9 bases matching TRBD1. V lost 6 bases to trimming and J lost 7 bases; unmatched junction nucleotides: 9. The CDR3 consists of 14 residues. In DNA, the CDR3 is TGTGCCAGCAGGCCAGGACAGGGGAGGGGTGGCTACACCTTC. Its translation: CASRPGQGRGGYTF.

The V and J genes are TRBV28 and TRBJ2-7, with 9 bases identical to TRBD2. This CDR3 comprises 17 residues. Trimming took 7 bases from V and 6 from J; bases not matched to a gene: 19. The V gene's germline CDR1 is MDHEN and CDR2 SYDVKM. The CDR3 coding sequence is TGTGCCAGCAACCCAACGGTGAGGACCAGCGGGGGGTCCGAGCAGTACTTC. Amino acid sequence: CASNPTVRTSGGSEQYF.

This clonotype was detected many times. This rearrangement joins TRBV9 to TRBJ1-2; TRBD1 aligns across 7 bases. Trimming removed 3 bases from V and 8 bases from J; junction bases left unmatched: 10. The germline gives CDR1 SGDLS, CDR2 YYNGEE. The CDR3 has 14 residues. The CDR3 sequence: CASSGRQGSLGYTF. DNA of the CDR3: TGTGCCAGCAGCGGGCGACAGGGATCTTTAGGCTACACCTTC.

This clonotype was detected ten times or more. J is TRBJ2-7 and V is TRBV5-1; 12 bases align to TRBD2. Trimming removed 4 bases from V and 6 bases from J; junction bases left unmatched: 5. Germline assignment: CDR1 SGHRS and CDR2 YFSETQ. The CDR3 has 14 residues. CDR3 sequence reads: CASSHGLAGLEQYF. In nucleotides, the CDR3 is TGCGCCAGCAGCCATGGACTAGCGGGACTCGAGCAGTACTTC.

This clonotype was found many times. The chain is built from TRBV5-1 and TRBJ1-1; D is undetermined. Germline-derived CDR1 and CDR2 are SGHRS and YFSETQ. The CDR3 sequence is 13 residues long. Trimming cost V 4 bases and J 1 base, with 8 bases left between them. CDR3 in amino acids: CASSGVTNTEAFF. The CDR3 bases are TGCGCCAGCAGCGGCGTAACGAACACTGAAGCTTTCTTT.

In DNA, the CDR3 is TGTGCCAGCAGCAAGCAGGGGGCAGGGGAGCTGTTTTTT. Translating it yields CASSKQGAGELFF. This chain joins TRBV9 and TRBJ2-2; 8 bases fit TRBD1. The CDR3 consists of 13 residues. With V trimmed by 4 bases and J by 8 bases, 4 bases remained unmatched. Germline V gene lookup returns CDR1 SGDLS and CDR2 YYNGEE.

This clonotype was counted many times. The J gene is TRBJ2-7, the V gene TRBV7-9, with D maybe TRBD1 (5 bases). Germline V lookup: CDR1 SEHNR, CDR2 FQNEAQ (reference sequence). This CDR3 spans 15 amino acids. V was shortened by 6 bases and J by 3 bases, with 18 bases between the two germline ends. The DNA of the CDR3 is TGTGCCAGCAGTCCCTTCCAGGCAGGGCTCTACGAGCAGTACTTC. Translation gives CASSPFQAGLYEQYF.

This clonotype was seen many times. J is TRBJ2-1 and V is TRBV2; 10 bases agree with TRBD1. CDR1 and CDR2 (germline): SNHLY, FYNNEI. J lost 6 bases, V lost 3 bases, and 5 bases had no gene match. The CDR3 has 15 residues. The CDR3 reads CASSEWTGGGNEQFF. The CDR3 DNA follows: TGTGCCAGCAGTGAGTGGACAGGGGGGGGCAATGAGCAGTTCTTC.

This clonotype was seen a few times. Relative to the germline gene, one junction end is altered; a read error may explain this. The chain combines TRBV5-6 with TRBJ1-1, with 9 bases matching TRBD1. The germline V gene encodes CDR1 SGHDT and CDR2 YYEEEE. This CDR3 has 16 amino acids. The CDR3: CASGFGQGRLSTEAFF. The CDR3 nucleotides read TGTGCCAGCGGCTTTGGACAGGGGCGACTCAGTACTGAAGCTTTCTTT. The variable domain in full, with the rest retrieved from reference TRBV5-6 and TRBJ1-1, is DAGVTQSPTHLIKTRGQQVTLRCSPKSGHDTVSWYQQALGQGPQFIFQYYEEEERQRGNFPDRFSGHQFPNYSSELNVNALLLGDSALYLCASGFGQGRLSTEAFFGQGTRLTVV.

In the case of this clonotype: The junction shows a germline mismatch at one end, possibly a read error. J is TRBJ2-7 and V is TRBV5-1; weak D call: TRBD1 (6 bases). CDR1 and CDR2 (germline): SGHRS, YFSETQ. This CDR3 is built from 13 residues. For the CDR3, the DNA is TGCGTCAGCAGCTTGGGACACTCCTACGAGCAGTACTTC. Its protein product is CVSSLGHSYEQYF. Supplemented by reference TRBV5-1 and TRBJ2-7, the full variable domain reads KAGVTQTPRYLIKTRGQQVTLSCSPISGHRSVSWYQQTPGQGLQFLFEYFSETQRNKGNFPGRFSGRQFSNSRSEMNVSTLELGDSALYLCVSSLGHSYEQYFGPGTRLTVT.

Many counts were recorded for this clonotype. Here the CDR3 reads CAWSVLGPTHGELFF. The CDR3 region has the DNA TGTGCCTGGAGTGTACTGGGACCCACCCACGGGGAGCTGTTTTTT. The chain is built from TRBV30 and TRBJ2-2; either TRBD1 or TRBD2 may fit D (5 bases each). Germline V CDR1 and CDR2: GTSNPN, SVGIG (reference sequence). This CDR3 region has 15 residues. The germline V and J ends were trimmed by 0 bases and 7 bases, with 15 bases remaining between them. Full variable domain (missing parts from reference TRBV30 and TRBJ2-2): SQTIHQWPATLVQPVGSPLSLECTVEGTSNPNLYWYRQAAGRGLQLLFYSVGIGQISSEVPQNLSASRPQDRQFILSSKKLLLSDSGFYLCAWSVLGPTHGELFFGEGSRLTVL.

This sequence joins TRBV10-3 and TRBJ2-5, with 14 bases lining up with TRBD2. Per the germline V gene, CDR1 is ENHRY and CDR2 is SYGVKD. The V segment lost 6 bases and the J segment 12 bases; nucleotides outside the gene matches: 6. The CDR3 length is 13 residues. CDR3 amino acids: CAISATSGRGEYF. CDR3 DNA sequence: TGTGCCATCAGCGCGACTAGCGGGAGGGGGGAGTACTTC.

In its sample, this clonotype was seen many times. The chain links TRBV11-2 to TRBJ2-5, with 7 bases aligning to TRBD1. The trim removed 1 base at V and 5 bases at J, leaving 10 bases unmatched. The germline CDR1 and CDR2 sequences are SGHAT and FQNNGV. This CDR3 contains 16 residues. The CDR3 DNA reads as TGTGCCAGCAGCTTAGGGGGGACAGCCTCTCGGGAGACCCAGTACTTC. This codes for CASSLGGTASRETQYF.

This clonotype was seen repeatedly, ten times or more. V is TRBV2 and J is TRBJ1-1, with no clear D. Germline assignment: CDR1 SNHLY and CDR2 FYNNEI. The germline V and J ends were trimmed by 7 bases and 0 bases, with 12 bases remaining between them. The CDR3 runs 14 residues. The CDR3 nucleotides are TGTGCCAGCATCCCCCAGATAATGAACACTGAAGCTTTCTTT. This sequence encodes CASIPQIMNTEAFF.

Comment on this clonotype: A much more abundant neighbour one base away suggests this may be a read error. The genes are TRBV7-9 and TRBJ2-2; TRBD2 is a possible D gene (6 bases). CDR1 and CDR2 (germline): SEHNR, FQNEAQ (reference sequence). The CDR3 extends over 13 amino acids. In DNA, the CDR3 is TGTGCCAGCAGAACCGTGGACACCGGGGGGCTGTTTTTT. The encoded protein is CASRTVDTGGLFF. The full variable domain, in which reference TRBV7-9 and TRBJ2-2 provide the parts outside the CDR3, is DTGVSQNPRHKITKRGQNVTFRCDPISEHNRLYWYRQTLGQGPEFLTYFQNEAQLEKSRLLSDRFSAERPKGSFSTLEIQRTEQGDSAMYLCASRTVDTGGLFFGEGSRLTVL.

CDR3 DNA sequence: TGTGCCAGCAGCAACTACCAGGGACGCGAGCAGTACTTC. Translated, it gives CASSNYQGREQYF. J is TRBJ2-7 and V is TRBV25-1; D might be TRBD1 or TRBD2, each matching 5 bases. The germline CDR1 and CDR2 sequences are MGHDK and SYGVNS. The CDR3 has 13 amino acids. V gave up 6 bases and J gave up 6 bases, with 15 bases separating them.

In this sample, this clonotype turned up a few times. The junction departs from the called germline gene at one end, perhaps through a read error. The DNA for the CDR3 is TGCACCAGCAGCGGGGGACGGAGAACCTCCTACGAGCAGTACTTC. Residues: CTSSGGRRTSYEQYF. V is TRBV5-1 and J is TRBJ2-7; 8 nucleotides line up with TRBD2. Per germline, CDR1 SGHRS and CDR2 YFSETQ. The CDR3 runs 15 residues.

This clonotype was seen at least ten times. This chain connects TRBV28 to TRBJ1-4, with D hard to call. Trimming took off 1 base at V and 3 bases at J, with 18 bases between the two ends. Germline CDR1 and CDR2: MDHEN and SYDVKM. This CDR3 is 18 amino acids long. In nucleotides, the CDR3 is TGTGCCAGCAGTTTATTCGTGGGCAGAGCAAGGGCTAATGAAAAACTGTTTTTT. It yields the protein CASSLFVGRARANEKLFF.